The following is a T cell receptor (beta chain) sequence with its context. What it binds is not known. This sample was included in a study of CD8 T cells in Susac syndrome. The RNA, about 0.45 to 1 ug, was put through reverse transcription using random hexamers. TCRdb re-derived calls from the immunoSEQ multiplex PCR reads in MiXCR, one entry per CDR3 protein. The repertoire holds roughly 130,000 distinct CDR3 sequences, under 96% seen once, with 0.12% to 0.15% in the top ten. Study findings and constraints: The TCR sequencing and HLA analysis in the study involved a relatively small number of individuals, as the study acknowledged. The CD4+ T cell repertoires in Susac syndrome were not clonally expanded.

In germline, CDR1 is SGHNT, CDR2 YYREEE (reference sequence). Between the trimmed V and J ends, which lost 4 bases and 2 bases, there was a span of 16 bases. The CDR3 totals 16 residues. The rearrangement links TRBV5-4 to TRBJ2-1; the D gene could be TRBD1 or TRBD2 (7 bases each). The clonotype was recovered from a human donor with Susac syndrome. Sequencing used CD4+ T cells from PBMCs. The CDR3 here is CASSVASGTAYNEQFF. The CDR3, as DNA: TGTGCCAGCAGCGTAGCAAGCGGGACAGCCTACAATGAGCAGTTCTTC.